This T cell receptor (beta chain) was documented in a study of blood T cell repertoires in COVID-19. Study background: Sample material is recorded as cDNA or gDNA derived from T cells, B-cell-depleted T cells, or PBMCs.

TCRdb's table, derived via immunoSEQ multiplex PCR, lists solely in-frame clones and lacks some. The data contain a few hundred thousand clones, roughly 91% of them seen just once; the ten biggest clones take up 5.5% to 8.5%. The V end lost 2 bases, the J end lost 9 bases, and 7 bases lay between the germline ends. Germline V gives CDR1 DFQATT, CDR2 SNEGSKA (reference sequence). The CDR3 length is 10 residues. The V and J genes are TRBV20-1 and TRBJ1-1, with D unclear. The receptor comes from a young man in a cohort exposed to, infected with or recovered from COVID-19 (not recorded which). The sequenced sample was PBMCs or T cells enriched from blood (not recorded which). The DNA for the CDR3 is TGCAGTGCTAGAAGGACTAAAGCTTTCTTT. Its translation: CSARRTKAFF.